Here is one T cell receptor beta chain with its context. Its specificity is unknown. If patients had autoimmune disease history or systemic immunosuppression, they were excluded. V was clipped by 0 bases and J by 3 bases, with 5 bases between them. The CDR3 runs 13 residues. The germline gives CDR1 MNHEY, CDR2 SMNVEV (reference sequence). Some clones are missing from TCRdb's copy, which holds only in-frame ones; the method was immunoSEQ multiplex PCR. The sample lists 60,000 to 75,000 clones; around 92% were seen once. This sample stems from a study of OX40 agonist ivuxolimab in advanced cancers. Study overall: While on treatment, patients had intravenous ivuxolimab at 0.01 to 10 mg/kg every 2 weeks. Aged roughly 23 to 90 with a mean of 60 years, they were about 83% male.

Study findings and constraints: Compared with CD4+, CD8+ T cells on average had more expanded clones.

This TCR was sampled from an adult with an advanced solid tumor such as melanoma, head and neck, liver or kidney cancer. V and J are TRBV27 and TRBJ1-1; no firm D call. The material was CD4+ or CD8+ T cells sorted from blood, obtained in a trial of the OX40 agonist ivuxolimab. The CDR3 protein is CASSLSTYTEAFF. In nucleotides, the CDR3 is TGTGCCAGCAGTTTATCGACGTACACTGAAGCTTTCTTT.